The subject of this entry is one T cell receptor beta chain. What it binds is not known. The sample comes from a study of T cell responses to AZD1222 COVID-19 vaccine. Whole-study context: Recipients boosted at about 4 weeks or about 12 weeks are pooled. Study findings and constraints: Two AZD1222 doses significantly raised spike-specific TCR breadth and depth over controls. Repertoire sampling happened only post peak T cell response.

Libraries were prepared by immunoSEQ multiplex PCR; TCRdb keeps only in-frame clonotypes and omits some of them. The sample lists about 56,000 clones; roughly 88% were seen once. CDR3 size: 15 residues. Germline CDR1 reads SQVTM; CDR2 reads ANQGSEA. V shed 4 bases and J 2 bases; nucleotides not matched to a gene: 10. Sequences were derived from peripheral blood, sampled on day 0 of AZD1222 vaccination. This clonotype originated in an adult in good health. This chain links TRBV29-1 with TRBJ2-7; TRBD1 agrees at 8 bases. CDR3 amino acids: CSVGVRDRRPYEQYF. In DNA, the CDR3 is TGCAGCGTTGGAGTCCGGGACAGGCGTCCCTACGAGCAGTACTTC.